Listed below are T cell receptor beta chains from one sample, sequenced in a study of OX40 agonist ivuxolimab in advanced cancers. The assay was immunoSEQ multiplex PCR, and TCRdb's table has in-frame clones only and misses some. The sample has around 11,000 clones, 77% seen once; the top ten hold roughly a third. Here the sequenced sample was CD4+ or CD8+ T cells sorted from blood, taken in a trial of the OX40 agonist ivuxolimab. Receptors were obtained from an adult with an advanced solid tumor such as melanoma, head and neck, liver or kidney cancer. CDR3s include the opening cysteine and the closing phenylalanine or tryptophan. Fields, in order: V gene, J gene, CDR3 protein.

V gene: TRBV2
J gene: TRBJ2-1
CDR3 protein: CASSEARTSGSVDEQFF

V gene: TRBV9
J gene: TRBJ1-2
CDR3 protein: CASSVDLREYGYTF

V gene: TRBV29-1
J gene: TRBJ1-2
CDR3 protein: CSVGGNYYGYTF

V gene: TRBV29-1
J gene: TRBJ2-7
CDR3 protein: CSARITRQAYEQYF

V gene: TRBV7-7
J gene: TRBJ2-1
CDR3 protein: CASSLGTGEINEQFF

V gene: TRBV7-2
J gene: TRBJ1-5
CDR3 protein: CASSLGQDNQPQHF

V gene: TRBV5-8
J gene: TRBJ1-2
CDR3 protein: CASSQGTGSYNYGYTF

V gene: TRBV18
J gene: TRBJ2-1
CDR3 protein: CASSSGLAGGDEQFF

V gene: TRBV6-1
J gene: TRBJ1-1
CDR3 protein: CASSEGMVGNTEAFF

V gene: TRBV6-5
J gene: TRBJ1-4
CDR3 protein: CASSWSAMRTNEKLFF

V gene: TRBV11-3
J gene: TRBJ2-2
CDR3 protein: CASSLGPWNTGELFF

V gene: TRBV18
J gene: TRBJ1-6
CDR3 protein: CASSPGDNSPLHF

V gene: TRBV7-9
J gene: TRBJ2-7
CDR3 protein: CASSLGGGSLYSYEQYF

V gene: TRBV15
J gene: TRBJ2-6
CDR3 protein: CAIGSGQSGANVLTF

V gene: TRBV7-3
J gene: TRBJ2-3
CDR3 protein: CASSSRTSADTQYF

V gene: TRBV15
J gene: TRBJ1-2
CDR3 protein: CATSRDQGDYGYTF

V gene: TRBV25-1
J gene: TRBJ2-7
CDR3 protein: CASSEEVGPFYEQYF

V gene: TRBV30
J gene: TRBJ2-5
CDR3 protein: CASWAGEETQYF

V gene: TRBV28
J gene: TRBJ1-5
CDR3 protein: CASSSNQGDSNQPQHF

V gene: TRBV7-2
J gene: TRBJ2-7
CDR3 protein: CASSLADRGSSYEQYF

V gene: TRBV7-6
J gene: TRBJ2-6
CDR3 protein: CASSLVELARTYSGANVLTF

V gene: TRBV4-1
J gene: TRBJ2-5
CDR3 protein: CASSQAPDTGAETQYF

V gene: TRBV7-9
J gene: TRBJ1-5
CDR3 protein: CASSQERGRGVIQPQHF

V gene: TRBV5-6
J gene: TRBJ2-1
CDR3 protein: CASGTKYYNEQFF

V gene: TRBV9
J gene: TRBJ2-7
CDR3 protein: CASSVEGGEQYF

V gene: TRBV6-5
J gene: TRBJ1-1
CDR3 protein: CASSYGRNTEAFF

V gene: TRBV9
J gene: TRBJ2-1
CDR3 protein: CASSRQSSQPSNEQFF

V gene: TRBV19
J gene: TRBJ2-7
CDR3 protein: CASSIGYEQYF

V gene: TRBV5-1
J gene: TRBJ1-1
CDR3 protein: CASSLDRGGTEAFF

V gene: TRBV10-3
J gene: TRBJ1-1
CDR3 protein: CAIREGGGRGDTEAFF

V gene: TRBV2
J gene: TRBJ1-1
CDR3 protein: CASRTPGGAFGAFF

V gene: TRBV7-9
J gene: TRBJ2-2
CDR3 protein: CASSTKSGELFF

V gene: TRBV7-9
J gene: TRBJ2-7
CDR3 protein: CASSQMGCEQYF

V gene: TRBV19
J gene: TRBJ2-1
CDR3 protein: CASKPSGGRDEQFF

V gene: TRBV6-5
J gene: TRBJ1-6
CDR3 protein: CASSYSQGFNSPLHF

V gene: TRBV6-4
J gene: TRBJ2-2
CDR3 protein: CASSDGTNTGELFF

V gene: TRBV6-9
J gene: TRBJ1-1
CDR3 protein: CASSYGIEAFF

V gene: TRBV4-3
J gene: TRBJ2-3
CDR3 protein: CASRSALAGGTDTQYF

V gene: TRBV11-2
J gene: TRBJ2-1
CDR3 protein: CASSSPNDNEQFF

V gene: TRBV29-1
J gene: TRBJ2-1
CDR3 protein: CSAPGQVTYNEQFF

V gene: TRBV29-1
J gene: TRBJ2-5
CDR3 protein: CSVETGVSEETQYF

V gene: TRBV6-5
J gene: TRBJ2-7
CDR3 protein: CASSYRVKTSSYEQYF

V gene: TRBV9
J gene: TRBJ2-1
CDR3 protein: CASSVVGSGNNEQFF

V gene: TRBV4-3
J gene: TRBJ2-5
CDR3 protein: CASSKGQQETQYF

V gene: TRBV11-1
J gene: TRBJ1-3
CDR3 protein: CASSLENTIYF

V gene: TRBV19
J gene: TRBJ2-7
CDR3 protein: CASSIAGLAFDEQYF

V gene: TRBV6-5
J gene: TRBJ2-1
CDR3 protein: CASSYSGAGEQFF

V gene: TRBV11-2
J gene: TRBJ2-2
CDR3 protein: CASSLVGSGTVFF

V gene: TRBV5-1
J gene: TRBJ2-3
CDR3 protein: CASSQGLGGGHPIFTDTQYF

V gene: TRBV9
J gene: TRBJ2-1
CDR3 protein: CASSVESGSYNEQFF

V gene: TRBV7-2
J gene: TRBJ1-2
CDR3 protein: CASSAGRTYGYTF

V gene: TRBV18
J gene: TRBJ2-1
CDR3 protein: CASSPPEGVSEFF

V gene: TRBV21-1
J gene: TRBJ2-1
CDR3 protein: CASSNQGYSSYNEQFF

V gene: TRBV5-4
J gene: TRBJ1-1
CDR3 protein: CASSFPGQGSTEAFF

V gene: TRBV19
J gene: TRBJ1-2
CDR3 protein: CASTLTPQGTYGYTF

V gene: TRBV7-3
J gene: TRBJ2-1
CDR3 protein: CASSSGGNNEQFF

V gene: TRBV30
J gene: TRBJ1-3
CDR3 protein: CAWSEDRAHF

V gene: TRBV15
J gene: TRBJ2-3
CDR3 protein: CATSREGLAGADTQYF

V gene: TRBV6-5
J gene: TRBJ2-3
CDR3 protein: CASSYSLTGKSDTQYF

V gene: TRBV7-9
J gene: TRBJ2-3
CDR3 protein: CASSPLGQVSDTQYF